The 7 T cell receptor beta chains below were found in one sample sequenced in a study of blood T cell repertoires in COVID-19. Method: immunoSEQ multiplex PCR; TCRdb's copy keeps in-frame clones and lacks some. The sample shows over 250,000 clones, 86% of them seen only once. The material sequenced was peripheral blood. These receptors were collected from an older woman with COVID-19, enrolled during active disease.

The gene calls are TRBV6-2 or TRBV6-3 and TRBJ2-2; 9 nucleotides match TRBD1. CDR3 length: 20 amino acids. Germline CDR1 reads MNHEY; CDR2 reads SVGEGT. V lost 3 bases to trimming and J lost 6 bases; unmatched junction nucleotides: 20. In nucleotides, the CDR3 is TGTGCCAGCAGTTATCCGCCGGGACAGGGTTTAAGCGGACGATCCGGGGAGCTGTTTTTT. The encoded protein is CASSYPPGQGLSGRSGELFF.

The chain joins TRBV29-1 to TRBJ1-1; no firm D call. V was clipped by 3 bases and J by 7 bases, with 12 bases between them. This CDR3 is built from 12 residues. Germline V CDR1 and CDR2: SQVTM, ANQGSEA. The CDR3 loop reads CSVDPGIGEAFF. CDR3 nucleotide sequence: TGCAGCGTTGACCCGGGAATTGGTGAAGCTTTCTTT.

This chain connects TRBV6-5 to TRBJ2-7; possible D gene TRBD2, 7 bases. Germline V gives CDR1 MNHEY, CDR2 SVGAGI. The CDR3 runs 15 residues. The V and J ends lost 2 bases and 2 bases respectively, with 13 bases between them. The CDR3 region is CASSYQRGGTYEQYF. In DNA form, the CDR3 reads TGTGCCAGCAGTTACCAGAGGGGGGGGACCTACGAGCAGTACTTC.

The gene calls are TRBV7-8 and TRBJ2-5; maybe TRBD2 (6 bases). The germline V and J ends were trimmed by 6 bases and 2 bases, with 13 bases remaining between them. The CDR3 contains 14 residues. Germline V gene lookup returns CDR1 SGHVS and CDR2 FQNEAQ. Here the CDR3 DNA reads TGTGCCAGCAGGGCGGGACGGATTCAAGAGACCCAGTACTTC. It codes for CASRAGRIQETQYF.

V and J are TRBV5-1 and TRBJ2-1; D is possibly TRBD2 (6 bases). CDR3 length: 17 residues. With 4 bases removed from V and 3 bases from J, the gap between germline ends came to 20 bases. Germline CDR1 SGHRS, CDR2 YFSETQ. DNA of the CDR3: TGCGCCAGCAGCACACCACTACGGGGCGGGGACTACAATGAGCAGTTCTTC. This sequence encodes CASSTPLRGGDYNEQFF.

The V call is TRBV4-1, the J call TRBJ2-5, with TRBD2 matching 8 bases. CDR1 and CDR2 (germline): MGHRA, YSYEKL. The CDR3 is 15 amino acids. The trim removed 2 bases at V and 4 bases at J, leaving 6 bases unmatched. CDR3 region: CASSQTPGRGETQYF. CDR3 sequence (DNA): TGCGCCAGCAGCCAAACCCCCGGGAGGGGAGAGACCCAGTACTTC.

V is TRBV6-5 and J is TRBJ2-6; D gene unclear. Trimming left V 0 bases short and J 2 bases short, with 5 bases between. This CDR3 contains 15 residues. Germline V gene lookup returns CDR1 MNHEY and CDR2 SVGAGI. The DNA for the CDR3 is TGTGCCAGCAGTTACTCGACAACTGGGGCCAACGTCCTGACTTTC. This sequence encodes CASSYSTTGANVLTF.